What follows are 23 T cell receptor beta chains derived from one specimen sequenced in a study. TCRdb ran MiXCR on the 5' RACE reads and lists one entry per CDR3 protein. This sample yields about 10,000 distinct CDR3 sequences, of which about 15% are seen a single time; 3.3% belongs to the top ten. The sorted Tregs were CD4+CD25+CD127-/low cells. Sequences were obtained from Tregs sorted from blood. The receptors were sampled from a female donor with breast cancer.

By frequency in the sample, this clonotype is medium-sized. This chain uses TRBV7-2 with TRBJ1-1, with TRBD1 matching over 7 bases. J was trimmed by 11 bases and V by 5 bases; bases with no gene match: 8. This CDR3 comprises 12 residues. Germline CDR1 is SGHTA and CDR2 is FQGNSA. CDR3 sequence: CASSLDRRKAFF. Written as DNA, the CDR3 is TGTGCCAGCAGCCTGGACAGGAGGAAGGCTTTCTTT.

Many counts were recorded for this clonotype. The chain employs TRBV5-1 and TRBJ2-3; tentatively, D is TRBD1 (6 bases). The V and J ends lost 1 base and 2 bases respectively, with 11 bases between them. CDR1 and CDR2 from the germline V gene are SGHRS and YFSETQ. CDR3 length: 15 amino acids. In DNA form, the CDR3 reads TGCGCCAGCAGCTTGACGGGACAAGACACAGATACGCAGTATTTT. It specifies CASSLTGQDTDTQYF.

Details on this clonotype: Just one base apart from a much larger clone, this may be a read error. The gene calls are TRBV11-2 and TRBJ2-7, with D uncertain. V was pared by 4 bases and J by 3 bases, with 10 bases between. Germline loops: CDR1 SGHAT, CDR2 FQNNGV. This CDR3 region has 13 residues. The CDR3 DNA reads as TGTGCCAGCAGCTCGGCAGGTTACTACGAGCAGTACTTC. This codes for CASSSAGYYEQYF.

To note about this clonotype: It may be a read error: a sequence one base away is much more abundant. The V call is TRBV5-1, the J call TRBJ2-3; TRBD2 is a possible D gene (6 bases). Trimming removed 1 base from V and 2 bases from J, with 17 bases in between. The CDR3 extends over 17 amino acids. Germline values: CDR1 SGHRS, CDR2 YFSETQ. The CDR3 here is CASSLRDSTRHTDTQYF. CDR3 in DNA: TGCGCCAGCAGCTTGAGGGACTCCACCCGCCACACAGATACGCAGTATTTT.

Of note for this clonotype: With a much larger clone just one base away, this may be a read error. The rearrangement uses TRBV9 and TRBJ2-3, with 10 bases that match TRBD1. This CDR3 region has 15 residues. Germline V gives CDR1 SGDLS, CDR2 YYNGEE. CDR3 residues: CASGVGTGGTDTQYF. Written as DNA, the CDR3 is TGTGCCAGCGGCGTAGGGACAGGGGGCACAGATACGCAGTATTTT.

About this clonotype: This may be a read error, as it is one base from a much larger clone. This chain links TRBV11-2 with TRBJ2-3; no clear D gene. This CDR3 contains 12 residues. The germline V gene has CDR1 SGHAT and CDR2 FQNNGV. CDR3 nucleotides: TGTGCCAGCAGCTTAGGTACAGATACGCGGTATTTT. Amino acid sequence: CASSLGTDTRYF.

By proportion, this clonotype is medium-sized. J is TRBJ2-5 and V is TRBV5-1, with D unclear. Germline V CDR1 and CDR2: SGHRS, YFSETQ. The CDR3 has 12 amino acids. V was cut by 4 bases and J by 2 bases, with 6 bases left in between. CDR3 amino acids: CASSRSQETQYF. The CDR3 region has the DNA TGCGCCAGCAGCAGATCACAAGAGACCCAGTACTTC.

Regarding this clonotype: A much larger clone sits a single nucleotide away, making a read error possible. In this CDR3 the conserved last residue, phenylalanine or tryptophan, is missing, so a read error is likely. V is TRBV7-9 and J is TRBJ2-1, with TRBD1 identical over 7 bases. The CDR3 is 14 residues long. The junction had 6 bases not matched to a gene; V was cut back by 4 bases and J by 6 bases. Looked up from germline, CDR1 is SEHNR and CDR2 is FQNEAQ (reference sequence). In DNA, the CDR3 is TGTGCCAGCAGCTGGGACAGCGATTCCAATGAGCAGTTCCTC. Residues: CASSWDSDSNEQFL.

This clonotype was seen many times. The rearrangement joins TRBV4-3 to TRBJ1-5; D is uncertain. The CDR3 totals 13 residues. Looked up from germline, CDR1 is LGHNA and CDR2 is YSLEER. The V end was cut by 1 base, the J end by 4 bases, with 5 bases between. CDR3 DNA: TGCGCCAGCAGCCAAGGTCTTAATCAGCCCCAGCATTTT. Translated: CASSQGLNQPQHF.

This clonotype came up many times. The CDR3 DNA reads TGCAGTGCCTCCACCCCAAGGGGGACCGGCAAGCGGGAGACCTACGAGCAGTACTTC. It is translated as CSASTPRGTGKRETYEQYF. This chain joins TRBV20-1 and TRBJ2-7; 8 bases are a match to TRBD2. The CDR3 is 19 residues long. V gave up 6 bases and J gave up 2 bases; unmatched junction bases: 24. Per germline, CDR1 DFQATT and CDR2 SNEGSKA (reference sequence).

The V and J genes are TRBV7-2 and TRBJ1-2; 7 bases are a match to TRBD1. The CDR3 has 13 residues. CDR1 is SGHTA and CDR2 is FQGNSA in the germline V gene. The V and J ends lost 5 bases and 6 bases, in that order; junction bases with no gene match: 6. Here the CDR3 DNA reads TGTGCCAGCAGCGTGGACAGGATGGATGGCTACACCTTC. Residues: CASSVDRMDGYTF.

This clonotype has ten or more counts. The chain is built from TRBV5-1 and TRBJ1-5; 7 bases match TRBD1. The length of the CDR3 is 15 residues. CDR1 is SGHRS and CDR2 is YFSETQ in the germline V gene. The junction had 4 bases not matched to a gene; V was cut back by 0 bases and J by 4 bases. CDR3 residues: CASSLEGQQNQPQHF. CDR3 bases: TGCGCCAGCAGCTTGGAGGGACAGCAGAATCAGCCCCAGCATTTT.

This clonotype turned up a few times. Here the CDR3 reads CASRPSRDRGLVNTQYF. The CDR3 bases are TGTGCCAGCAGACCATCCCGGGACAGGGGGTTGGTAAATACGCAGTATTTT. The gene calls are TRBV13 and TRBJ2-3, with 11 bases that match TRBD1. This CDR3 is built from 17 residues. J gave up 7 bases and V 6 bases, and 15 bases lay outside the gene matches. Germline values: CDR1 PRHDT, CDR2 FYEKMQ (reference sequence).

In regard to this clonotype: The conserved final phenylalanine or tryptophan is absent from the CDR3, which likely points to a read error. No DNA is shown, since the ends of the CDR3 on it are uncertain; the CDR3 is the one TCRdb lists. The chain employs TRBV11-2 and TRBJ2-5; TRBD2, the table's D call, lacks a check against the DNA. Including both end residues, the CDR3 is 16 amino acids long. Per germline, CDR1 SGHAT and CDR2 FQNNGV. The CDR3 sequence: CASSLVWRAGMETPYC.

A few counts support this clonotype. A much larger clone lies a single base off, so this may be a read error. The chain has TRBV5-1 and TRBJ2-7; the D is unclear. Germline assignment: CDR1 SGHRS and CDR2 YFSETQ. The CDR3 sequence is 11 residues long. CDR3 region: CASSSAYGQYF. The CDR3 DNA reads as TGCGCCAGCAGCTCCGCCTACGGGCAGTACTTC.

Worth noting for this clonotype: A much more abundant neighbour one base away suggests this may be a read error. The chain has TRBV6-6 and TRBJ1-4; D might be TRBD1 (5 bases). This CDR3 has 15 residues. CDR1 is MNHNY, CDR2 SVGAGI, per germline (reference sequence). Trimming took 8 bases from V and 4 from J, leaving 17 bases between them. CDR3 bases: TGTGCCAGCGGGGGTAGTAGAGCCTATAATGAAAAACTGTTTTTT. This codes for CASGGSRAYNEKLFF.

The V and J genes are TRBV3-1 and TRBJ2-1; possible D gene TRBD1, 6 bases. This CDR3 comprises 14 residues. In germline, CDR1 is LGHDT, CDR2 YNNKEL (reference sequence). Trimming left V 1 base short and J 7 bases short, with 11 bases between. In DNA form, the CDR3 reads TGTGCCAGCAGCCAAGTAAACAGGGCGAATGAGCAGTTCTTC. Protein product: CASSQVNRANEQFF.

A note on this clonotype: The conserved phenylalanine or tryptophan is not found at the CDR3 terminus, so this likely reflects a read error. The chain recombines TRBV5-5 with TRBJ1-1, with 12 nucleotides matching TRBD1. The germline CDR1 and CDR2 sequences are SGHKS and YYEKEE (reference sequence). CDR3 length equals 15 residues. V shed 4 bases and J 8 bases; nucleotides not matched to a gene: 9. The CDR3 DNA sequence: TGTGCCAGCAGCGGCTCCGGGACAGGGGGCACCGAAGCTTTCTCT. It translates to CASSGSGTGGTEAFS.

This clonotype is judged medium-sized. CDR3 sequence: CASSQDLRGTEAFF. The CDR3 nucleotides are TGCGCCAGCAGCCAAGATTTGAGGGGTACTGAAGCTTTCTTT. This rearrangement joins TRBV4-3 to TRBJ1-1, with a possible D match to TRBD1 (5 bases). V lost 0 bases, J lost 5 bases, and 10 bases lay in between. The germline V gene has CDR1 LGHNA and CDR2 YSLEER. The CDR3 contains 14 residues.

This clonotype has more than one count but fewer than ten. The rearrangement joins TRBV18 to TRBJ1-6; D uncertain. V was trimmed by 0 bases and J by 7 bases, leaving 16 bases between them. Per germline, CDR1 KGHSH and CDR2 LQKENI. The CDR3 is made up of 17 amino acids. In DNA, the CDR3 is TGTGCCAGCTCACCACCTAGTCGGAGCCGGGAGAATTCACCCCTCCACTTT. It encodes CASSPPSRSRENSPLHF.

By proportion, this clonotype is medium-sized. The chain employs TRBV20-1 and TRBJ2-3; 12 nucleotides align to TRBD2. The CDR3 has 16 amino acids. The J segment lost 4 bases and the V segment lost 0 bases, leaving 5 bases of the junction unmatched. Germline CDR1 reads DFQATT; CDR2 reads SNEGSKA (reference sequence). DNA of the CDR3: TGCAGTGCTAGAGAAGGACTAGCGGGAAGGTCAGATACGCAGTATTTT. This codes for CSAREGLAGRSDTQYF.

This clonotype was detected many times. The rearrangement links TRBV5-1 to TRBJ1-1, with D uncertain. The germline V gene encodes CDR1 SGHRS and CDR2 YFSETQ. The CDR3 is 13 amino acids. V was shortened by 6 bases and J by 4 bases, with 13 bases between the two germline ends. The CDR3: CASTLRMGTEAFF. CDR3 in DNA: TGCGCCAGCACCCTACGGATGGGCACTGAAGCTTTCTTT.

This clonotype is judged medium-sized (0.01 to 0.1%). J is TRBJ1-2 and V is TRBV5-5; D might be TRBD1 (6 bases). CDR1 and CDR2 (germline): SGHKS, YYEKEE (reference sequence). V was shortened by 0 bases and J by 0 bases, with 12 bases between the two germline ends. The CDR3 is 16 amino acids. CDR3 nucleotide sequence: TGTGCCAGCAGCTTGGGCCAGGGGATCACTAACTATGGCTACACCTTC. It codes for CASSLGQGITNYGYTF.